This passage covers 2 T cell receptor beta chains from one sample sequenced in a study of regulatory T cells in long-lasting Graves disease. Arm-PCR with iRepertoire HTBI primers amplified the CDR3 regions for these TCR beta libraries. TCRdb reprocessed the multiplex PCR reads with MiXCR, giving one entry per CDR3 protein. Seen here are around 500,000 distinct CDR3 sequences, roughly 14% observed once, and the top ten hold under 10%. Time point in this sample: newly diagnosed GD, antithyroid drugs for less than 3 months. PBMCs were the source of the RNA used for TCR sequencing. The same data also contributed to another study, on T cells in Graves' hyperthyroidism and ophthalmopathy.

Sample: peripheral blood mononuclear cells (PBMCs), taken at new diagnosis, from a patient treated with antithyroid drugs. The origin of the receptors is a man aged 25-40 years with Graves disease.

The chain employs TRBV27 and TRBJ1-4; D is possibly TRBD1 (6 bases). The CDR3 totals 15 residues. Germline CDR1 and CDR2: MNHEY and SMNVEV (reference sequence). Trimming removed 5 bases at V and 5 bases at J, with 15 bases between. The CDR3 DNA reads as TGTGCCAGCAGTCGAGAGGACAGCCCAAATGAAAAACTGTTTTTT. It translates to CASSREDSPNEKLFF.

This clonotype has at least ten counts. CDR3 DNA sequence: TGCAGCGTTGCACCCAGGGGGCCATATGGCTACACCTTC. Amino acid sequence: CSVAPRGPYGYTF. This sequence joins TRBV29-1 and TRBJ1-2; TRBD1 agrees at 8 bases. Germline V gives CDR1 SQVTM, CDR2 ANQGSEA. Trimming at V came to 4 bases and at J to 5 bases, leaving 6 bases not matched to a gene. This CDR3 contains 13 residues. The full variable domain, with the rest looked up from reference TRBV29-1 and TRBJ1-2, is SAVISQKPSRDICQRGTSLTIQCQVDSQVTMMFWYRQQPGQSLTLIATANQGSEATYESGFVIDKFPISRPNLTFSTLTVSNMSPEDSSIYLCSVAPRGPYGYTFGSGTRLTVV.